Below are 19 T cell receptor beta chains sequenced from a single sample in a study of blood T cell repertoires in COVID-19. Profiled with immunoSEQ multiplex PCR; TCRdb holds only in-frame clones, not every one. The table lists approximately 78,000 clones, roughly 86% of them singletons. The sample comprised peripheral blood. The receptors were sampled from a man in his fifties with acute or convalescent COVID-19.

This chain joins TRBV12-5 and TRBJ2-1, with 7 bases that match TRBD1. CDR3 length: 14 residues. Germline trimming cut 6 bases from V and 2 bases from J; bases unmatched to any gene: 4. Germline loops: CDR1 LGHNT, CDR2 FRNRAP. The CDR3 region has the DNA TGTGCTAGTGGCCGGGACAGCACCTACAATGAGCAGTTCTTC. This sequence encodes CASGRDSTYNEQFF.

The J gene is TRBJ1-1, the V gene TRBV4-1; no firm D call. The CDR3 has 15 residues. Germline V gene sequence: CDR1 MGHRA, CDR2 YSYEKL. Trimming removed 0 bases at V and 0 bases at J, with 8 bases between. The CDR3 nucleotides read TGCGCCAGCAGCCAAGATCCGGTCATGAACACTGAAGCTTTCTTT. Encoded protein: CASSQDPVMNTEAFF.

The CDR3 DNA reads TGTGCCATTCAGCGGGGGGGTGAAGCTTTCTTT. Its protein is CAIQRGGEAFF. The V call is TRBV19, the J call TRBJ1-1, with a weak D call TRBD1 (5 bases). Trimming stripped 10 bases from V and 7 bases from J, with 13 bases between. Germline V gives CDR1 LNHDA, CDR2 SQIVND (reference sequence). This CDR3 comprises 11 residues.

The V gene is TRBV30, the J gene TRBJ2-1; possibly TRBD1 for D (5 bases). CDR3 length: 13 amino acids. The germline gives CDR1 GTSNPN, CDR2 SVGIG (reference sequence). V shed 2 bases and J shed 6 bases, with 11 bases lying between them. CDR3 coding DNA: TGTGCCTGGAGTCAGACAGTTCTCAATGAGCAGTTCTTC. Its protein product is CAWSQTVLNEQFF. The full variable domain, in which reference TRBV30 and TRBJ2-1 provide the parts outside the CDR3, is SQTIHQWPATLVQPVGSPLSLECTVEGTSNPNLYWYRQAAGRGLQLLFYSVGIGQISSEVPQNLSASRPQDRQFILSSKKLLLSDSGFYLCAWSQTVLNEQFFGPGTRLTVL.

The CDR3 loop reads CASSSGLATDTQYF. In DNA form, the CDR3 reads TGTGCCAGCAGCTCTGGGCTAGCCACAGATACGCAGTATTTT. This rearrangement joins TRBV11-1 to TRBJ2-3; D might be TRBD2 (5 bases). The germline CDR1 and CDR2 sequences are SGHAT and FQDESV (reference sequence). The CDR3 runs 14 residues. With 4 bases removed from V and 2 bases from J, the gap between germline ends came to 10 bases.

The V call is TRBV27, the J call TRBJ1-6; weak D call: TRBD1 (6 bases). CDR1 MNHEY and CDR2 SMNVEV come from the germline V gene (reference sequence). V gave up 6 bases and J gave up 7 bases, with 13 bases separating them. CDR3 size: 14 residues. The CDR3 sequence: CASSPGGYNSPLHF. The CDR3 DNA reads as TGTGCCAGCAGCCCTGGGGGCTACAATTCACCCCTCCACTTT.

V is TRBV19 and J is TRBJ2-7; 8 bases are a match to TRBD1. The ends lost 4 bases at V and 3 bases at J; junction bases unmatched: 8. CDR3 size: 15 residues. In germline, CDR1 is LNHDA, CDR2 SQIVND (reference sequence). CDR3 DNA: TGTGCCAGTAGTACCGGACAGGGCGGAATCTACGAGCAGTACTTC. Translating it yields CASSTGQGGIYEQYF.

The CDR3 loop reads CASSELGANYGYTF. The CDR3 DNA follows: TGTGCCAGCAGTGAACTGGGGGCGAACTATGGCTACACCTTC. The rearrangement links TRBV25-1 to TRBJ1-2; D possibly corresponds to TRBD1 (6 bases). The germline V gene has CDR1 MGHDK and CDR2 SYGVNS. V shed 2 bases and J shed 2 bases, with 9 bases lying between them. The length of the CDR3 is 14 residues.

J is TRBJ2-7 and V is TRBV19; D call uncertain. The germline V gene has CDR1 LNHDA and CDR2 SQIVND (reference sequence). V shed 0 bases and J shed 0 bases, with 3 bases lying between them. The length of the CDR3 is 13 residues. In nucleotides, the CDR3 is TGTGCCAGTAGTATAGACCGCTCCTACGAGCAGTACTTC. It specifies CASSIDRSYEQYF.

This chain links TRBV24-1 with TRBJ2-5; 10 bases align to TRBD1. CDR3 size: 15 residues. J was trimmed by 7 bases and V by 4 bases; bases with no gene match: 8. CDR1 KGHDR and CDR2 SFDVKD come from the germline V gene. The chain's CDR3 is CATSDLDRGFGTQYF. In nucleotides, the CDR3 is TGTGCCACCAGTGACCTGGACAGGGGGTTTGGGACCCAGTACTTC.

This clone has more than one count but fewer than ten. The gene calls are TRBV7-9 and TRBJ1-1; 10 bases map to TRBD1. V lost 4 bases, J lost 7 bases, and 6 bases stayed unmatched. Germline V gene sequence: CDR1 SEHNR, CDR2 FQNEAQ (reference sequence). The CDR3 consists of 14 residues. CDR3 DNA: TGTGCCAGCAGCTACGGACAGGGGGGAAATGAAGCTTTCTTT. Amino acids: CASSYGQGGNEAFF. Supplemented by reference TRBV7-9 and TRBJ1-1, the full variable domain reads DTGVSQNPRHKITKRGQNVTFRCDPISEHNRLYWYRQTLGQGPEFLTYFQNEAQLEKSRLLSDRFSAERPKGSFSTLEIQRTEQGDSAMYLCASSYGQGGNEAFFGQGTRLTVV.

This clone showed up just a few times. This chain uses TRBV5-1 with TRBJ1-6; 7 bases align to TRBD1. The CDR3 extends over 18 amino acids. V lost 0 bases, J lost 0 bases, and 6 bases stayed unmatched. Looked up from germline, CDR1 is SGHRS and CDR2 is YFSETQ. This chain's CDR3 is CASSLADRASSYNSPLHF. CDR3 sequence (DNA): TGCGCCAGCAGCTTGGCCGACAGGGCAAGCTCCTATAATTCACCCCTCCACTTT.

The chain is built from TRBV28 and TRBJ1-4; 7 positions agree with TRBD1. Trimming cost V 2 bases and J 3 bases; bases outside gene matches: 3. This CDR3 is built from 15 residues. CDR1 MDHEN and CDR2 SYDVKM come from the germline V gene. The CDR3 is CASSLGDRANEKLFF. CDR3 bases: TGTGCCAGCAGTTTAGGGGACAGAGCTAATGAAAAACTGTTTTTT.

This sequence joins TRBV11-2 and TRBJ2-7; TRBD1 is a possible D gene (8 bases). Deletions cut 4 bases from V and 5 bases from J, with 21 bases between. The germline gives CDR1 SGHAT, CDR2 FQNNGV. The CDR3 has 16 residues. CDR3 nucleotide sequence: TGTGCCAGCAGCTCCCCAACAGGGGGGGGCTCTAACGAGCAGTACTTC. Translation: CASSSPTGGGSNEQYF.

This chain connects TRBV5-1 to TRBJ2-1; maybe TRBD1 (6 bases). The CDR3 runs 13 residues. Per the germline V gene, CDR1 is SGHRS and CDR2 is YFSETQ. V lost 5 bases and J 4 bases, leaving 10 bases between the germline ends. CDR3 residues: CASRGTPYNEQFF. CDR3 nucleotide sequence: TGCGCCAGCAGGGGGACACCATACAATGAGCAGTTCTTC.

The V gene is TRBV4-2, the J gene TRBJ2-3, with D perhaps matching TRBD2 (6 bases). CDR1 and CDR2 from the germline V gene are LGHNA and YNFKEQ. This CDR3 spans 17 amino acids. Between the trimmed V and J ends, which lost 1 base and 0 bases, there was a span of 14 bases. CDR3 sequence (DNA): TGTGCCAGCAGCCAAGTGAAGGTGGGGGGAAGCACAGATACGCAGTATTTT. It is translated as CASSQVKVGGSTDTQYF.

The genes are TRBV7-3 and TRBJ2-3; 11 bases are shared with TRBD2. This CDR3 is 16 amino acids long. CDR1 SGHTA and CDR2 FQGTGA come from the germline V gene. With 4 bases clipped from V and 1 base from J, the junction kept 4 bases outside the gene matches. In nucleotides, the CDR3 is TGTGCCAGCAGCTCTTATAGCGGGGGGGGCACAGATACGCAGTATTTT. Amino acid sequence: CASSSYSGGGTDTQYF.

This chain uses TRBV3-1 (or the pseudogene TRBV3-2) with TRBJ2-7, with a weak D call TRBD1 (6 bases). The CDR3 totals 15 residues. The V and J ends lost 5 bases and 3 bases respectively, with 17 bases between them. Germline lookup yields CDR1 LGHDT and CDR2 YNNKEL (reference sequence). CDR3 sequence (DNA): TGTGCCAGCAGCTGGAATGGGGGCGCGGACTACGAGCAGTACTTC. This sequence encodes CASSWNGGADYEQYF.

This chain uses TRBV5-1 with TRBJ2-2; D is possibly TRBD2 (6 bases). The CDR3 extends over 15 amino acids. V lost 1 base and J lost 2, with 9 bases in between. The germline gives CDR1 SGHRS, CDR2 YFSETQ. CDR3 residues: CASSLRGYNTGELFF. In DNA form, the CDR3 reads TGCGCCAGCAGCTTGCGGGGGTACAACACCGGGGAGCTGTTTTTT.